The 10 T cell receptor beta chains given below trace back to one sample, sequenced in a study of T cell repertoires in cytomegalovirus infection. TCRdb passed the reads through MiXCR, listing each CDR3 protein once. The sample records about 920,000 distinct CDR3 sequences, around 30% being singletons. Which antigens these TCRs recognize remains unknown. The sequences come from cultured CD8+ T cells from PBMCs, collected from culture after CMV antigen stimulation. Receptors originate from a human donor in good health (CMV status not recorded). Some clones in this sample may be carry-over from other donors' samples.

This chain joins TRBV7-9 and TRBJ2-7, with D possibly matching TRBD1 (5 bases). From germline, CDR1 is SEHNR and CDR2 FQNEAQ (reference sequence). This CDR3 comprises 12 residues. The V gene lost 5 bases and the J gene lost 5 bases, with 10 bases spanning the gap. This CDR3 is CASSGAAHEQYF. In nucleotides, the CDR3 is TGTGCCAGCAGCGGGGCGGCTCACGAGCAGTACTTC.

A remark on this clonotype: One end of the junction does not line up with germline, which may come from a read error. V is TRBV24-1 and J is TRBJ2-3; possibly TRBD2 for D (6 bases). CDR1 is KGHDR, CDR2 SFDVKD, per germline. This CDR3 is 14 amino acids long. The CDR3: CASSGGLLTDTQYF. As DNA, the CDR3 is TGTGCCTCCAGCGGAGGGCTATTGACAGATACGCAGTATTTT.

V usage is TRBV7-6 and J usage is TRBJ2-7; tentatively, D is TRBD1 or TRBD2 (5 bases each). Trimming pared 2 bases from V and 6 bases from J, leaving 23 bases between. The CDR3 has 17 residues. Germline assignment: CDR1 SGHVS and CDR2 FNYEAQ. The CDR3 nucleotides are TGTGCCAGCAGCTTAATCCCGGTGGTTGGGAGTGGGGGCGAGCAGTACTTC. This translates into CASSLIPVVGSGGEQYF.

This rearrangement joins TRBV28 to TRBJ2-2, with TRBD2 identical over 12 bases. V trimming: 6 bases; J trimming: 6 bases; junction bases outside the gene matches: 17. The germline CDR1 and CDR2 sequences are MDHEN and SYDVKM. The CDR3 consists of 19 residues. The CDR3 here is CASSLPLAGGPGDAGELFF. CDR3 DNA sequence: TGTGCCAGCAGCCTCCCTCTAGCGGGGGGGCCAGGGGACGCCGGGGAGCTGTTTTTT.

The rearrangement joins TRBV5-8 to TRBJ2-5; TRBD2 aligns across 8 bases. J gave up 2 bases and V 0 bases, and 12 bases lay outside the gene matches. CDR3 length equals 18 residues. Germline V gene sequence: CDR1 SGHTS, CDR2 YDEGEE. CDR3 residues: CASSLEYYPLADQETQYF. The DNA for the CDR3 is TGTGCCAGCAGCTTGGAGTATTACCCACTAGCGGATCAAGAGACCCAGTACTTC.

This clonotype has more than one count but fewer than ten. The chain joins TRBV27 to TRBJ1-5, with D tentatively TRBD1 (5 bases). The length of the CDR3 is 15 residues. In germline, CDR1 is MNHEY, CDR2 SMNVEV (reference sequence). Trimming removed 0 bases from V and 6 bases from J, with 12 bases in between. CDR3: CASSLSGTPIQPQHF. The CDR3 nucleotides read TGTGCCAGCAGTTTATCGGGGACTCCGATTCAGCCCCAGCATTTT.

This clonotype showed up just a few times. V is TRBV6-1 and J is TRBJ2-5; D perhaps matches TRBD2 (5 bases). The CDR3 covers 15 residues. The germline V gene has CDR1 MNHNS and CDR2 SASEGT. The V end was cut by 2 bases, the J end by 5 bases, with 15 bases between. The CDR3 nucleotides are TGTGCCAGCAGTGAACCAGCCATCCGCGGGGAGACCCAGTACTTC. This codes for CASSEPAIRGETQYF.

This clonotype has more than one count but fewer than ten. The V gene is TRBV27, the J gene TRBJ1-2; TRBD1 agrees at 12 bases. V lost 0 bases, J lost 6 bases, and 11 bases stayed unmatched. The CDR3 is made up of 18 amino acids. Germline V gene sequence: CDR1 MNHEY, CDR2 SMNVEV (reference sequence). CDR3 coding DNA: TGTGCCAGCAGTTTATCGGGGACAGGGGGCGCAACCCTTAATGGCTACACCTTC. This codes for CASSLSGTGGATLNGYTF.

The chain combines TRBV2 with TRBJ1-2; D uncertain. Looked up from germline, CDR1 is SNHLY and CDR2 is FYNNEI. CDR3 length equals 14 residues. V lost 1 base and J lost 6, with 12 bases in between. This CDR3 reads CASSEDGYEDGYTF. The CDR3, as DNA: TGTGCCAGCAGTGAAGACGGGTATGAAGATGGCTACACCTTC.

The chain carries TRBV27 and TRBJ2-1, with 10 nucleotides matching TRBD1. The CDR3 consists of 14 residues. The germline CDR1 and CDR2 sequences are MNHEY and SMNVEV (reference sequence). The junction had 2 bases not matched to a gene; V was cut back by 0 bases and J by 9 bases. This chain's CDR3 is CASSLSGTGVEQFF. In nucleotides, the CDR3 is TGTGCCAGCAGTTTATCAGGGACAGGGGTTGAGCAGTTCTTC.